This T cell receptor (beta chain) came from a study of blood T cells in healthy people across ages. Findings of the study overall: Diversity of TCR beta correlated strongly with naive T cell percentage.

Unmatched junction bases numbered 10, after V lost 4 bases and J lost 7 bases. Germline CDR1 is LGHNT and CDR2 is FRNRAP. There are 14 residues in the CDR3. The use of a sample-barcoded 5' primer and a J-beta primer mix characterized a second PCR of about 6 to 12 cycles. TCRdb fed the 5' RACE reads into MiXCR, producing one record per CDR3 protein. The sample lists 1 million to 1.2 million distinct CDR3 sequences, roughly two fifths occurring once. This clonotype was found a few times. The antigen remains undetermined. The sequence was collected from a man younger than 30 in good health. Sequencing used blood. V and J are TRBV12-5 and TRBJ2-7, with 7 bases lining up with TRBD2. The CDR3 DNA reads as TGTGCTAGTGGTTGGCCAGGTGCGGGGGAAGAGCAGTACTTC. This gives the protein CASGWPGAGEEQYF.